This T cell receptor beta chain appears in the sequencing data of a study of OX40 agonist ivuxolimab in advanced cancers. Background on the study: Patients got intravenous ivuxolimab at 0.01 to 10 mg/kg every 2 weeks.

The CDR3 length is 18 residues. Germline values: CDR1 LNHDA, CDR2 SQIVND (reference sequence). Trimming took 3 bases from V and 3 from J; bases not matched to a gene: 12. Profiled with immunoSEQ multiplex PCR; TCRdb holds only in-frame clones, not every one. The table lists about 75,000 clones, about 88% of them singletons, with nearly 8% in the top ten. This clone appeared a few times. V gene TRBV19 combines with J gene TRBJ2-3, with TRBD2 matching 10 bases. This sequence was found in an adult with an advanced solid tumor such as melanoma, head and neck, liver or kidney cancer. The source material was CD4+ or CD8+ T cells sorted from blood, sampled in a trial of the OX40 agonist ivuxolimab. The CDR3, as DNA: TGTGCCAGTAGTATTTCTAGCGGGAGAGGAGGACGGACAGATACGCAGTATTTT. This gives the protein CASSISSGRGGRTDTQYF.